These 21 T cell receptor beta chains were all obtained from the same sample, sequenced in a study of shared clonotypes between healthy human individuals (dated by TCRdb to about 2020). CD8 naive samples consisted of CD45RO-negative cells that were positively selected for CCR7, yielding a CD45RA+CCR7+ population without TemRA cells. Library method: the immunoSEQ multiplex PCR assay. Here the immuneACCESS table is served through TCRdb, limited to in-frame sequences with V and J called. Missing clones are a known gap in these copies; in checked studies unresolved V genes cover under half, and the rest lacks a known reason. Across this sample there are around 2,000,000 clones, with 85% to 95% seen only once. The ten largest clones represent more than 0.9% of the sample. The sequenced material came from naive CD8+ T cells sorted from blood. According to the study, the label for this sample's cell subset or site signals: CD45RA+CCR7+. Receptor source: a man in his late teens or twenties in good health.

This clone is a singleton in its sample. This chain connects TRBV6-1 to TRBJ1-4; D is unclear. The CDR3 spans 14 residues. V gave up 1 base and J gave up 6 bases, with 9 bases separating them. Germline V gene data show CDR1 as MNHNS and CDR2 as SASEGT. The CDR3 bases are TGTGCCAGCAGTGAAGGCGGATTGGATGAAAAACTGTTTTTT. Protein product: CASSEGGLDEKLFF.

As for this clone: Other DNA variants within this sample encode the same CDR3. The V call is TRBV7-9, the J call TRBJ1-1; 7 positions agree with TRBD1. This CDR3 spans 15 amino acids. V shed 0 bases, J shed 3 bases, and the junction held 4 bases outside the gene matches. CDR1 SEHNR and CDR2 FQNEAQ come from the germline V gene (reference sequence). CDR3 region: CASSLAQGVDTEAFF. In nucleotides, the CDR3 is TGTGCCAGCAGCTTAGCGCAGGGGGTCGACACTGAAGCTTTCTTT.

For this clone: Other DNA sequences in this sample translate to the same CDR3. This sequence joins TRBV30 and TRBJ1-5; TRBD1 is a possible D gene (6 bases). Trimming removed 5 bases at V and 4 bases at J, with 12 bases between. In germline, CDR1 is GTSNPN, CDR2 SVGIG (reference sequence). This CDR3 comprises 13 residues. The DNA for the CDR3 is TGTGCCTGGTCCGGGACAAGTAATCAGCCCCAGCATTTT. Its translation: CAWSGTSNQPQHF.

As to this clone: The sample holds other DNA sequences that translate to the same CDR3. This chain uses TRBV7-9 with TRBJ1-1, with D hard to call. Germline loops: CDR1 SEHNR, CDR2 FQNEAQ (reference sequence). The V end was cut by 5 bases, the J end by 2 bases, with 9 bases between. This CDR3 has 13 amino acids. CDR3 DNA sequence: TGTGCCAGCAGCCATTCAGAAAACACTGAAGCTTTCTTT. It translates to CASSHSENTEAFF.

The chain uses TRBV5-1 and TRBJ2-3, with D unresolved. The CDR3 is made up of 15 amino acids. From germline, CDR1 is SGHRS and CDR2 YFSETQ. The V end lost 6 bases, the J end lost 0 bases, and 14 bases lay between the germline ends. CDR3 region: CASTALGFSTDTQYF. The CDR3 DNA sequence: TGCGCCAGCACTGCCTTGGGTTTTAGCACAGATACGCAGTATTTT.

This clone was recorded a few times. At the DNA level, this CDR3 is encoded by other sequences in the same sample as well. V gene TRBV6-5 combines with J gene TRBJ1-1; D possibly corresponds to TRBD1 (5 bases). With 0 bases removed from V and 3 bases from J, the gap between germline ends came to 8 bases. This CDR3 has 14 amino acids. The germline CDR1 and CDR2 sequences are MNHEY and SVGAGI. Here the CDR3 DNA reads TGTGCCAGCAGTTACTCGGAAGGGGACACTGAAGCTTTCTTT. Residues: CASSYSEGDTEAFF.

With regard to this clone: Other DNA sequences in this sample translate to the same CDR3. The chain combines TRBV5-1 with TRBJ2-7; D uncertain. The CDR3 covers 14 residues. The V gene lost 0 bases and the J gene lost 2 bases, with 9 bases spanning the gap. CDR1 and CDR2 from the germline V gene are SGHRS and YFSETQ. CDR3 in amino acids: CASSLAGAAYEQYF. In nucleotides, the CDR3 is TGCGCCAGCAGCTTGGCCGGCGCTGCCTACGAGCAGTACTTC.

CDR3 coding DNA: TGTGCCAACAGGGGGCTTAACACCGGGGAGCTGTTTTTT. This sequence encodes CANRGLNTGELFF. V and J are TRBV2 and TRBJ2-2, with 9 nucleotides matching TRBD1. This CDR3 is built from 13 residues. CDR1 is SNHLY, CDR2 FYNNEI, per germline. Germline trimming cut 10 bases from V and 2 bases from J; bases unmatched to any gene: 2. The full variable domain, completed using reference TRBV2 and TRBJ2-2, is EPEVTQTPSHQVTQMGQEVILRCVPISNHLYFYWYRQILGQKVEFLVSFYNNEISEKSEIFDDQFSVERPDGSNFTLKIRSTKLEDSAMYFCANRGLNTGELFFGEGSRLTVL.

V is TRBV4-2 and J is TRBJ1-1; D is possibly TRBD1 (6 bases). Trimming pared 0 bases from V and 0 bases from J, leaving 14 bases between. CDR3 length: 17 residues. Germline CDR1 and CDR2: LGHNA and YNFKEQ. DNA of the CDR3: TGTGCCAGCAGCCAAGATCCCCCCACAGGGATGAACACTGAAGCTTTCTTT. As protein: CASSQDPPTGMNTEAFF.

The chain joins TRBV5-1 to TRBJ1-2; D is unresolved. V lost 2 bases and J 3 bases, leaving 8 bases between the germline ends. The CDR3 loop spans 13 amino acids. CDR1 is SGHRS, CDR2 YFSETQ, per germline. CDR3 sequence reads: CASSFRVDYGYTF. In nucleotides, the CDR3 is TGCGCCAGCAGCTTTAGGGTTGACTATGGCTACACCTTC.

The chain employs TRBV9 and TRBJ1-6; D ambiguous. The germline V gene has CDR1 SGDLS and CDR2 YYNGEE. V lost 4 bases to trimming and J lost 9 bases, with 14 bases between them. This CDR3 contains 14 residues. The CDR3 protein is CASSPGSSPSPLHF. The CDR3 DNA follows: TGTGCCAGCAGCCCCGGGTCCAGCCCTTCACCCCTCCACTTT.

The chain links TRBV6-6 to TRBJ2-3; no firm D call. V lost 6 bases to trimming and J lost 4 bases, with 20 bases between them. The CDR3 sequence is 16 residues long. Germline V gene lookup returns CDR1 MNHNY and CDR2 SVGAGI (reference sequence). The CDR3: CASSYRWTKEPDTQYF. The CDR3 DNA follows: TGTGCCAGCAGCTACCGTTGGACCAAAGAGCCAGATACGCAGTATTTT.

The V and J genes are TRBV7-9 and TRBJ2-7; D perhaps matches TRBD1 (6 bases). V lost 8 bases to trimming and J lost 4 bases, with 15 bases between them. The CDR3 runs to 13 residues. The germline V gene encodes CDR1 SEHNR and CDR2 FQNEAQ (reference sequence). The CDR3 spells CASQTGAQYEQYF. The CDR3 DNA reads TGTGCCAGCCAGACAGGCGCCCAGTACGAGCAGTACTTC.

V and J are TRBV4-2 and TRBJ2-1; D not certain. Trimming left V 0 bases short and J 7 bases short, with 10 bases between. This CDR3 contains 14 residues. Germline CDR1 and CDR2: LGHNA and YNFKEQ. In DNA form, the CDR3 reads TGTGCCAGCAGCCAAGAACTTTTCTTGAATGAGCAGTTCTTC. Translating gives CASSQELFLNEQFF.

V gene TRBV6-1 combines with J gene TRBJ1-5, with 7 bases that match TRBD1. Trimming cost V 2 bases and J 5 bases; bases outside gene matches: 9. CDR3 length: 16 amino acids. Germline CDR1 is MNHNS and CDR2 is SASEGT. DNA of the CDR3: TGTGCCAGCAGTGAAATCTACAGGGGTTTTGATCAGCCCCAGCATTTT. Protein product: CASSEIYRGFDQPQHF.

This sequence joins TRBV28 and TRBJ2-1, with D perhaps TRBD1 (6 bases). Germline V gives CDR1 MDHEN, CDR2 SYDVKM. V was trimmed by 5 bases and J by 4 bases, leaving 18 bases between them. The CDR3 sequence is 16 residues long. DNA of the CDR3: TGTGCCAGCAGTCCTTATCCAGGGACATTATACAATGAGCAGTTCTTC. It is translated as CASSPYPGTLYNEQFF.

The V and J genes are TRBV9 and TRBJ2-2, with 8 positions matching TRBD1. The CDR3 spans 14 residues. From germline, CDR1 is SGDLS and CDR2 YYNGEE. The junction had 6 bases not matched to a gene; V was cut back by 4 bases and J by 7 bases. Written as DNA, the CDR3 is TGTGCCAGCAGCACATCAGGGGGCGTCGGGGAGCTGTTTTTT. Amino acids: CASSTSGGVGELFF.

The V call is TRBV7-9, the J call TRBJ2-1; 10 positions match TRBD2. The ends lost 1 base at V and 8 bases at J; junction bases unmatched: 8. Germline assignment: CDR1 SEHNR and CDR2 FQNEAQ (reference sequence). The CDR3 runs 16 residues. CDR3 amino acids: CASSLDASGSWDEQFF. DNA of the CDR3: TGTGCCAGCAGCTTAGATGCTAGCGGGAGCTGGGATGAGCAGTTCTTC. The full variable domain, in which reference TRBV7-9 and TRBJ2-1 provide the parts outside the CDR3, is DTGVSQNPRHKITKRGQNVTFRCDPISEHNRLYWYRQTLGQGPEFLTYFQNEAQLEKSRLLSDRFSAERPKGSFSTLEIQRTEQGDSAMYLCASSLDASGSWDEQFFGPGTRLTVL.

Notes on this clone: The identical CDR3 is also encoded by other nucleotide sequences in the sample. V is TRBV28 and J is TRBJ2-7; no definite D call. This CDR3 spans 12 amino acids. Trimming left V 2 bases short and J 4 bases short, with 6 bases between. Germline V CDR1 and CDR2: MDHEN, SYDVKM. CDR3 DNA: TGTGCCAGCAGTTTAATTGGGTACGAGCAGTACTTC. The encoded protein is CASSLIGYEQYF.

This rearrangement joins TRBV9 to TRBJ1-1; D might be TRBD1 (6 bases). Trimming left V 3 bases short and J 1 base short, with 19 bases between. The CDR3 runs 17 residues. Germline V lookup: CDR1 SGDLS, CDR2 YYNGEE. The CDR3 sequence is CASSANTRMGANTEAFF. CDR3 sequence (DNA): TGTGCCAGCAGCGCTAACACGCGTATGGGGGCGAACACTGAAGCTTTCTTT.

The chain links TRBV7-9 to TRBJ2-2, with TRBD1 identical over 8 bases. V was clipped by 3 bases and J by 6 bases; unmatched bases: 3. Germline assignment: CDR1 SEHNR and CDR2 FQNEAQ (reference sequence). The CDR3 loop spans 14 amino acids. For the CDR3, the DNA is TGTGCCAGCAGCTTCGCAGGGGGCCCCGGGGAGCTGTTTTTT. This translates into CASSFAGGPGELFF.